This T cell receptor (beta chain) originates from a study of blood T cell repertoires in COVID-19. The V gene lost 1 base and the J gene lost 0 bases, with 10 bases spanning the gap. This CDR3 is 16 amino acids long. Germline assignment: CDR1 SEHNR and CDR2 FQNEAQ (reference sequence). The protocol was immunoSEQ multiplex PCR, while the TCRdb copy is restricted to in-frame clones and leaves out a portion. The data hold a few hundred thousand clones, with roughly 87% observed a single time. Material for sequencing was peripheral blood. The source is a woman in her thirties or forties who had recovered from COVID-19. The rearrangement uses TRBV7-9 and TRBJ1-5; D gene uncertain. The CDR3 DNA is TGTGCCAGCAGCTTAGGGTCCCCCAGTAGCAATCAGCCCCAGCATTTT. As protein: CASSLGSPSSNQPQHF.